The 23 T cell receptor beta chains below come from one sample, sequenced in a study of cytomegalovirus exposure and HLA in healthy donors. This PCR relied on a set of 60 Vbeta primers and 13 Jbeta primers. Clones were read by immunoSEQ multiplex PCR, and TCRdb kept only the in-frame ones, dropping some. In the table there are some 190,000 clones, around 80% of which are singletons. The sample consisted of PBMCs. These receptor sequences come from a man aged 40-49 years in good health and CMV-seropositive.

The chain couples TRBV30 to TRBJ1-1; tentative D call: TRBD1 (6 bases). The V end lost 2 bases, the J end lost 5 bases, and 18 bases lay between the germline ends. The CDR3 contains 15 residues. Germline CDR1 is GTSNPN and CDR2 is SVGIG (reference sequence). The CDR3 bases are TGTGCCTGGAGTAGGGGGTGGAGGATGGATACTGAAGCTTTCTTT. As protein: CAWSRGWRMDTEAFF.

This sequence joins TRBV28 and TRBJ2-3, with 9 bases that match TRBD2. CDR3 length: 16 amino acids. Germline CDR1 MDHEN, CDR2 SYDVKM. Trimming cost V 5 bases and J 6 bases; bases outside gene matches: 12. The chain's CDR3 is CASSAIGGRAGDTQYF. For the CDR3, the DNA is TGTGCCAGCAGTGCCATAGGCGGGAGGGCCGGGGATACGCAGTATTTT. Full variable domain (outside the CDR3, taken from reference TRBV28 and TRBJ2-3): DVKVTQSSRYLVKRTGEKVFLECVQDMDHENMFWYRQDPGLGLRLIYFSYDVKMKEKGDIPEGYSVSREKKERFSLILESASTNQTSMYLCASSAIGGRAGDTQYFGPGTRLTVL.

V is TRBV21-1 and J is TRBJ2-4; the table's D gene call, TRBD1, was not cross checked with the DNA. TRBV21-1 is given as a pseudogene. The CDR3 has 16 residues. CDR3 nucleotides: TGTGCCAGCAACTTCCGGGACAGATTAGCCAAAAACATTCAGTACTTC. The encoded protein is CASNFRDRLAKNIQYF.

The V and J genes are TRBV5-1 and TRBJ1-1, with no clear D. V gave up 5 bases and J gave up 0 bases, with 5 bases separating them. Germline values: CDR1 SGHRS, CDR2 YFSETQ. This CDR3 comprises 12 residues. The CDR3 DNA is TGCGCCAGCAGACAGATGAACACTGAAGCTTTCTTT. It yields the protein CASRQMNTEAFF. Full variable domain (outside the CDR3, taken from reference TRBV5-1 and TRBJ1-1): KAGVTQTPRYLIKTRGQQVTLSCSPISGHRSVSWYQQTPGQGLQFLFEYFSETQRNKGNFPGRFSGRQFSNSRSEMNVSTLELGDSALYLCASRQMNTEAFFGQGTRLTVV.

The chain employs TRBV7-2 and TRBJ1-2; 9 nucleotides match TRBD1. The CDR3 length is 16 residues. Germline assignment: CDR1 SGHTA and CDR2 FQGNSA. The junction had 15 bases not matched to a gene; V was cut back by 5 bases and J by 8 bases. In DNA form, the CDR3 reads TGTGCCAGCAGCAGAACACAGGGGGCGAAGGGATCGGGCTACACCTTC. This gives the protein CASSRTQGAKGSGYTF.

The chain employs TRBV5-1 and TRBJ1-2, with D perhaps TRBD1 (5 bases). In germline, CDR1 is SGHRS, CDR2 YFSETQ. The CDR3 has 14 amino acids. V shed 0 bases and J shed 3 bases, with 9 bases lying between them. CDR3 sequence (DNA): TGCGCCAGCAGCTTGGCTGGGGCACACTATGGCTACACCTTC. It specifies CASSLAGAHYGYTF.

This chain joins TRBV9 and TRBJ2-1, with 10 positions matching TRBD2. The V and J ends lost 0 bases and 10 bases, in that order; junction bases with no gene match: 7. The CDR3 totals 15 residues. CDR1 and CDR2 (germline): SGDLS, YYNGEE. The CDR3 spells CASSVGLAGVWEQFF. Here the CDR3 DNA reads TGTGCCAGCAGCGTAGGGCTAGCGGGAGTTTGGGAGCAGTTCTTC. Full variable domain (rest looked up from reference TRBV9 and TRBJ2-1): DSGVTQTPKHLITATGQRVTLRCSPRSGDLSVYWYQQSLDQGLQFLIQYYNGEERAKGNILERFSAQQFPDLHSELNLSSLELGDSALYFCASSVGLAGVWEQFFGPGTRLTVL.

V and J are TRBV29-1 and TRBJ2-5; the match to TRBD2 covers 9 bases. There are 14 residues in the CDR3. CDR1 is SQVTM and CDR2 is ANQGSEA in the germline V gene. V lost 5 bases and J lost 2; bases outside the gene matches: 6. CDR3 amino acids: CSVSAGGKQETQYF. The CDR3 DNA sequence: TGCAGCGTTTCGGCGGGAGGGAAACAAGAGACCCAGTACTTC.

The chain is built from TRBV12-5 and TRBJ1-3; D perhaps matches TRBD1 (5 bases). V lost 1 base to trimming and J lost 3 bases, with 10 bases between them. The germline gives CDR1 LGHNT, CDR2 FRNRAP. The CDR3 is 15 residues long. CDR3 DNA sequence: TGTGCTAGTGGTTTGGCCCAGGGACTTGGAAACACCATATATTTT. It yields the protein CASGLAQGLGNTIYF.

The CDR3 region has the DNA TGTGCCAGCAGCTTAGTTTCGACAGGGATGGAGACCCAGTACTTC. Amino acids: CASSLVSTGMETQYF. The chain recombines TRBV7-2 with TRBJ2-5; TRBD1 matches at 7 bases. V shed 1 base and J 5 bases; nucleotides not matched to a gene: 7. Germline V CDR1 and CDR2: SGHTA, FQGNSA. This CDR3 contains 15 residues.

V gene TRBV5-4 combines with J gene TRBJ2-7; 7 nucleotides match TRBD2. Trimming cost V 4 bases and J 8 bases; bases outside gene matches: 12. The CDR3 runs 14 residues. CDR1 is SGHNT and CDR2 is YYREEE in the germline V gene (reference sequence). The CDR3 sequence is CASSPGGGGSQQYF. DNA of the CDR3: TGTGCCAGCAGCCCGGGCGGCGGCGGGAGCCAGCAGTACTTC. Full variable domain (missing parts from reference TRBV5-4 and TRBJ2-7): ETGVTQSPTHLIKTRGQQVTLRCSSQSGHNTVSWYQQALGQGPQFIFQYYREEENGRGNFPPRFSGLQFPNYSSELNVNALELDDSALYLCASSPGGGGSQQYFGPGTRLTVT.

The rearrangement uses TRBV5-4 and TRBJ2-3, with 7 bases that match TRBD1. V lost 1 base and J lost 4; bases outside the gene matches: 6. CDR3 length equals 15 residues. The germline gives CDR1 SGHNT, CDR2 YYREEE (reference sequence). The CDR3 coding sequence is TGTGCCAGCAGCTTGATGGTGACAGGGTCAGATACGCAGTATTTT. Its protein is CASSLMVTGSDTQYF.

This clone appeared once. This chain uses TRBV7-2 with TRBJ2-1, with D possibly matching TRBD2 (5 bases). The V and J ends lost 5 bases and 0 bases respectively, with 17 bases between them. This CDR3 comprises 17 residues. CDR1 SGHTA and CDR2 FQGNSA come from the germline V gene. The CDR3 loop is CASSIGLDWSSYNEQFF. CDR3 in DNA: TGTGCCAGCAGCATAGGACTTGATTGGAGCTCCTACAATGAGCAGTTCTTC.

The chain employs TRBV6-5 and TRBJ1-2; D might be TRBD1 (5 bases). Germline CDR1 MNHEY, CDR2 SVGAGI. Trimming took off 2 bases at V and 8 bases at J, with 15 bases between the two ends. CDR3 size: 14 residues. CDR3 residues: CASSYGQGLGGYTF. CDR3 nucleotides: TGTGCCAGCAGTTACGGGCAGGGTTTGGGAGGCTACACCTTC.

The rearrangement uses TRBV7-2 and TRBJ2-5, with D possibly being TRBD1 (5 bases). V shed 1 base and J shed 1 base, with 7 bases lying between them. The CDR3 totals 14 residues. CDR1 SGHTA and CDR2 FQGNSA come from the germline V gene. CDR3 sequence (DNA): TGTGCCAGCAGCTTAGGGGGCCCCCAAGAGACCCAGTACTTC. Translated: CASSLGGPQETQYF.

The V gene is TRBV7-9, the J gene TRBJ1-5, with a tentative D call TRBD1 (5 bases). The ends were cut back, 3 bases at V and 5 bases at J, with 11 bases in the middle. Germline CDR1 reads SEHNR; CDR2 reads FQNEAQ (reference sequence). This CDR3 has 14 residues. The CDR3 sequence is CASSFAGLYQPQHF. The DNA of the CDR3 is TGTGCCAGCAGCTTTGCAGGGTTGTATCAGCCCCAGCATTTT.

The chain has TRBV9 and TRBJ2-3, with D unresolved. V lost 0 bases to trimming and J lost 0 bases, with 5 bases between them. Germline values: CDR1 SGDLS, CDR2 YYNGEE. The CDR3 length is 14 residues. The chain's CDR3 is CASSVGGSTDTQYF. In DNA form, the CDR3 reads TGTGCCAGCAGCGTAGGCGGAAGCACAGATACGCAGTATTTT.

The rearrangement uses TRBV29-1 and TRBJ2-1; tentatively, D is TRBD1 (6 bases). The CDR3 loop spans 12 amino acids. Trimming removed 6 bases at V and 3 bases at J, with 9 bases between. Germline V gives CDR1 SQVTM, CDR2 ANQGSEA. CDR3 in amino acids: CSVQTGYNEQFF. CDR3 nucleotide sequence: TGCAGCGTCCAGACAGGCTACAATGAGCAGTTCTTC.

V usage is TRBV28 and J usage is TRBJ2-1, with a possible D match to TRBD2 (7 bases). The CDR3 is made up of 16 amino acids. From germline, CDR1 is MDHEN and CDR2 SYDVKM. V gave up 2 bases and J gave up 5 bases, with 16 bases separating them. DNA of the CDR3: TGTGCCAGCAGTTTACGGGGGCTAGCGGATAACAATGAGCAGTTCTTC. It is translated as CASSLRGLADNNEQFF.

The chain couples TRBV18 to TRBJ1-4; weak D call: TRBD1 (5 bases). The ends were cut back, 4 bases at V and 6 bases at J, with 15 bases in the middle. The CDR3 covers 15 residues. Germline V gene lookup returns CDR1 KGHSH and CDR2 LQKENI. Here the CDR3 reads CASSLRQIVDEKLFF. The CDR3 bases are TGTGCCAGCTCACTACGACAGATCGTCGATGAAAAACTGTTTTTT.

The chain has TRBV11-1 and TRBJ2-7; D is unclear. In germline, CDR1 is SGHAT, CDR2 FQDESV (reference sequence). V shed 5 bases and J shed 3 bases, with 14 bases lying between them. This CDR3 has 14 residues. CDR3 nucleotide sequence: TGTGCCAGCAGCGCCAAACAGTCAAACTACGAGCAGTACTTC. Residues: CASSAKQSNYEQYF.

The CDR3 region is CASATGEISVYTF. The CDR3 DNA is TGTGCCAGCGCCACAGGGGAAATTTCTGTCTACACCTTC. The chain employs TRBV27 and TRBJ1-2; TRBD1 matches at 7 bases. The junction had 13 bases not matched to a gene; V was cut back by 8 bases and J by 10 bases. The germline V gene has CDR1 MNHEY and CDR2 SMNVEV (reference sequence). The CDR3 length is 13 residues.

V usage is TRBV6-5 and J usage is TRBJ1-1, with 9 bases identical to TRBD1. The CDR3 is 14 residues long. Germline V lookup: CDR1 MNHEY, CDR2 SVGAGI. Trimming removed 5 bases from V and 10 bases from J; junction bases left unmatched: 11. This CDR3 reads CASSTPGTGFVAFF. The CDR3 bases are TGTGCCAGCAGTACCCCCGGGACAGGGTTTGTAGCTTTCTTT.